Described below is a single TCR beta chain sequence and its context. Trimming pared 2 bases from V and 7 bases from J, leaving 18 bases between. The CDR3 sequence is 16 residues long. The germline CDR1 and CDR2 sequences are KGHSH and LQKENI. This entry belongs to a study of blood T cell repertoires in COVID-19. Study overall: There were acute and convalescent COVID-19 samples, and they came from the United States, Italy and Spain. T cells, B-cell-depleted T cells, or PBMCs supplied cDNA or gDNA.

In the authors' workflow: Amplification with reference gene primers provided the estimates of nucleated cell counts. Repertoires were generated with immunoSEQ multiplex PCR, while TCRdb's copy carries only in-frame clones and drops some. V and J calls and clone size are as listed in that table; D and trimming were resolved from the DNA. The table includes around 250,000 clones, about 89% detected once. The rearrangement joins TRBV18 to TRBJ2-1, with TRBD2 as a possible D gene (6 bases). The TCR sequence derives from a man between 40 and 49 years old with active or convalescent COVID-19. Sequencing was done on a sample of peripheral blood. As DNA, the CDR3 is TGTGCCAGCTCACCAATATTGGCTGATGGGGGGAATGAGCAGTTCTTC. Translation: CASSPILADGGNEQFF.